Sequencing of this TCR beta chain was carried out in a study of CD8 T cells in ankylosing spondylitis. Study results and limitations: A motif of fewer than ten highly homologous TCR beta variants was seen as apparently characteristic of ankylosing spondylitis blood.

Preparation of TCR beta libraries was done by quantitative 5'-RACE with molecular barcodes. One entry per CDR3 protein results from TCRdb running MiXCR on the 5' RACE reads. The repertoire holds 250,000 or so distinct CDR3 sequences, with 20% to 30% as singletons. Comments on this clonotype: The target antigen is unknown.

With V trimmed by 5 bases and J by 3 bases, 14 bases remained unmatched. There are 16 residues in the CDR3. CDR1 and CDR2 from the germline V gene are DFQATT and SNEGSKA (reference sequence). The sequence came from a male donor with ankylosing spondylitis or in good health (not recorded which). What was sequenced was blood, either unsorted or a sorted T cell fraction (not recorded which). J is TRBJ2-3 and V is TRBV20-1; 7 bases align to TRBD2. CDR3 sequence (DNA): TGCAGTGCTGCAACCGGCCGAGCCGGGGGGACAGATACGCAGTATTTT. Protein: CSAATGRAGGTDTQYF.